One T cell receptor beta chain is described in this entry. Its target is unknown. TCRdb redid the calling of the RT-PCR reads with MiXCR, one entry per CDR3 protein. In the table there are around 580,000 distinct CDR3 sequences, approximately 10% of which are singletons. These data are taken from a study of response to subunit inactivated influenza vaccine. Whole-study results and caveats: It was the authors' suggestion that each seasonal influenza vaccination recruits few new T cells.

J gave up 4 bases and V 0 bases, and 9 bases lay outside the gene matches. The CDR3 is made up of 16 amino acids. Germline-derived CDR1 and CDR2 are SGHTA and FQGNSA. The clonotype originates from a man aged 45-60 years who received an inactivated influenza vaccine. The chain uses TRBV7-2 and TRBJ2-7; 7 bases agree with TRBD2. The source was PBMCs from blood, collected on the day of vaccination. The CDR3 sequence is CASSLALVDSGYEQYF. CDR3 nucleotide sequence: TGTGCCAGCAGCTTAGCGCTCGTTGATAGCGGGTACGAGCAGTACTTC.